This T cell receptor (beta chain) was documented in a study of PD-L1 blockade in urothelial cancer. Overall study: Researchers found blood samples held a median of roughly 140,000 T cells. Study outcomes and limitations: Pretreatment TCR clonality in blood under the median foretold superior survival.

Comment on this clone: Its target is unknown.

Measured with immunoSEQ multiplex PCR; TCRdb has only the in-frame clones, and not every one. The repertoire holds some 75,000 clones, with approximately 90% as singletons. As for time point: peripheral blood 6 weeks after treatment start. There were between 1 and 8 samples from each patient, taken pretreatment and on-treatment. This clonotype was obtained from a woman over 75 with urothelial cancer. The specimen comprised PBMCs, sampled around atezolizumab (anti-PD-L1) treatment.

The CDR3 loop is CASSLTDNYGYTF. CDR3 sequence (DNA): TGCGCCAGCAGCTTAACAGATAACTATGGCTACACCTTC. The chain joins TRBV5-1 to TRBJ1-2; D is ambiguous. Germline-derived CDR1 and CDR2 are SGHRS and YFSETQ. The CDR3 contains 13 residues. V was clipped by 2 bases and J by 1 base, with 6 bases between them.